This T cell receptor beta chain was sequenced in a study of T cell responses to AZD1222 COVID-19 vaccine. The CDR3 extends over 13 amino acids. CDR1 and CDR2 from the germline V gene are SGDLS and YYNGEE. The V gene end was trimmed by 4 bases and the J gene end by 10 bases; junction bases not matched to a gene: 6. Using immunoSEQ multiplex PCR, the repertoire was profiled, and TCRdb retains in-frame clones only, with some absent. The sample has under 200,000 clones, about 90% seen once. A word on this clone: The target antigen is unknown.

Findings and limits, study-wide: The sample set comprised mostly white British donors with more females, and clonal diversity was possibly underestimated. Spike-specific TCR breadth and depth grew following two AZD1222 doses. Targets within unmutated variant regions were reportedly found for nearly half of spike-specific TCRs.

This chain uses TRBV9 with TRBJ2-1, with TRBD2 matching 9 bases. This specimen consisted of peripheral blood, obtained on day 0 of MenACWY control vaccination. The receptor was isolated from an adult in good health. CDR3 loop: CASSFLAGPEQFF. The CDR3 DNA sequence: TGTGCCAGCAGCTTCCTAGCGGGACCGGAGCAGTTCTTC.